The 15 T cell receptor beta chains below come from one sample, sequenced in a study of T cell therapy after organ transplantation. The antigens of these receptors remain unknown. Method: immunoSEQ multiplex PCR; TCRdb's copy keeps in-frame clones and lacks some. The repertoire holds 40,000 to 60,000 clones, with 94% as singletons. The material sequenced was CD8+ T cells from blood, taken before autologous CMV-specific T cell therapy. These receptors were collected from a human patient who had received a solid organ transplant and had CMV disease.

This chain links TRBV7-8 with TRBJ1-2; D unresolved. Trimming removed 2 bases at V and 4 bases at J, with 14 bases between. Germline V lookup: CDR1 SGHVS, CDR2 FQNEAQ. This CDR3 is built from 15 residues. The CDR3 sequence: CASSLRTEAGYGYTF. The CDR3, as DNA: TGTGCCAGCAGCTTACGGACGGAGGCGGGCTATGGCTACACCTTC. Using reference TRBV7-8 and TRBJ1-2 for the parts outside the CDR3, the full variable domain is GAGVSQSPRYKVAKRGQDVALRCDPISGHVSLFWYQQALGQGPEFLTYFQNEAQLDKSGLPSDRFFAERPEGSVSTLKIQRTQQEDSAVYLCASSLRTEAGYGYTFGSGTRLTVV.

V gene TRBV6-5 combines with J gene TRBJ2-5; D is unresolved. The CDR3 loop spans 11 amino acids. Trimming left V 5 bases short and J 5 bases short, with 6 bases between. CDR1 is MNHEY and CDR2 is SVGAGI in the germline V gene. CDR3 nucleotides: TGTGCCAGCAGTCCCGGGGAGACCCAGTACTTC. Residues: CASSPGETQYF.

The chain uses TRBV7-2 and TRBJ2-1, with D possibly called TRBD1 or TRBD2 (6 bases each). Germline V gives CDR1 SGHTA, CDR2 FQGNSA. Trimming took 2 bases from V and 8 from J, leaving 16 bases between them. The CDR3 sequence is 15 residues long. As DNA, the CDR3 is TGTGCCAGCAGCTTATTTGGGGGCGGGGATGATGAGCAGTTCTTC. It encodes CASSLFGGGDDEQFF.

The chain combines TRBV7-9 with TRBJ2-4, with D possibly matching TRBD1 (7 bases). This CDR3 is 13 amino acids long. V lost 5 bases and J lost 7, with 12 bases in between. In germline, CDR1 is SEHNR, CDR2 FQNEAQ (reference sequence). CDR3 coding DNA: TGTGCCAGCAGCCCAGGGGGACTCAACATTCAGTACTTC. This sequence encodes CASSPGGLNIQYF.

Concerning this clone: The junction departs from germline at one end; a sequencing error may be responsible. The chain combines TRBV6-5 with TRBJ2-7; 7 bases match TRBD1. The CDR3 has 14 residues. Germline V lookup: CDR1 MNHEY, CDR2 SVGAGI. The CDR3 nucleotides are TGTGCCAGCAGCCCGGGACAGACAACCTACGGGCAGTACTTC. Protein product: CASSPGQTTYGQYF.

V gene TRBV27 combines with J gene TRBJ1-6; 7 bases are shared with TRBD1. The germline V gene has CDR1 MNHEY and CDR2 SMNVEV (reference sequence). Losses at the gene ends were 6 bases for V and 5 bases for J; bases not matched to a gene: 13. The CDR3 is made up of 17 amino acids. The CDR3 protein is CASSQLDPGTDNSPLHF. DNA for the CDR3: TGTGCCAGCAGCCAATTGGACCCCGGGACAGATAATTCACCCCTCCACTTT.

This clone has just one count. V is TRBV6-4 and J is TRBJ2-1; perhaps TRBD1 as D (6 bases). Germline CDR1 and CDR2: MRHNA and SNTAGT. V was cut by 2 bases and J by 10 bases, with 18 bases left in between. The CDR3 consists of 15 residues. For the CDR3, the DNA is TGTGCCAGCAGTGACCCCCTTGAGGGGGTTTGGGAGCAGTTCTTC. It is translated as CASSDPLEGVWEQFF.

J is TRBJ2-7 and V is TRBV7-9; the D gene could be TRBD1 or TRBD2 (5 bases each). The germline V and J ends were trimmed by 5 bases and 6 bases, with 11 bases remaining between them. CDR1 SEHNR and CDR2 FQNEAQ come from the germline V gene (reference sequence). CDR3 length: 12 amino acids. CDR3 sequence: CASSHSGTEQYF. The CDR3 DNA follows: TGTGCCAGCAGCCATTCAGGGACCGAGCAGTACTTC.

CDR3 sequence reads: CASSEALNALNNEQFF. CDR3 nucleotides: TGTGCCAGCAGTGAAGCGCTAAATGCTCTTAACAATGAGCAGTTCTTC. The chain has TRBV2 and TRBJ2-1; D is uncertain. CDR3 size: 16 residues. CDR1 SNHLY and CDR2 FYNNEI come from the germline V gene. The V gene lost 0 bases and the J gene lost 5 bases, with 14 bases spanning the gap. Full variable domain (remainder filled in from reference TRBV2 and TRBJ2-1): EPEVTQTPSHQVTQMGQEVILRCVPISNHLYFYWYRQILGQKVEFLVSFYNNEISEKSEIFDDQFSVERPDGSNFTLKIRSTKLEDSAMYFCASSEALNALNNEQFFGPGTRLTVL.

This clone was counted a few times. This chain joins TRBV6-1 and TRBJ2-4; the match to TRBD1 covers 8 bases. This CDR3 contains 16 residues. The germline V gene encodes CDR1 MNHNS and CDR2 SASEGT. Trimming cost V 0 bases and J 8 bases; bases outside gene matches: 9. This CDR3 reads CASSEASGQGADIQYF. Here the CDR3 DNA reads TGTGCCAGCAGTGAAGCGTCCGGACAGGGAGCCGACATTCAGTACTTC.

The V call is TRBV11-2, the J call TRBJ1-3, with 8 bases lining up with TRBD1. The CDR3 spans 16 residues. Looked up from germline, CDR1 is SGHAT and CDR2 is FQNNGV. The junction had 5 bases not matched to a gene; V was cut back by 4 bases and J by 0 bases. CDR3 loop: CASSSRTGSSGNTIYF. The CDR3 DNA sequence: TGTGCCAGCAGCTCTAGGACAGGGAGCTCTGGAAACACCATATATTTT.

The chain carries TRBV27 and TRBJ2-1, with D perhaps matching TRBD1 or TRBD2 (5 bases each). The CDR3 has 14 amino acids. Germline assignment: CDR1 MNHEY and CDR2 SMNVEV (reference sequence). The V and J ends lost 6 bases and 0 bases respectively, with 9 bases between them. The CDR3 nucleotides read TGTGCCAGCAGCCATGGGGGCTCCTACAATGAGCAGTTCTTC. Translating it yields CASSHGGSYNEQFF.

This clone was recorded only once. V is TRBV6-5 and J is TRBJ2-2; TRBD1 matches at 8 bases. The V and J ends lost 4 bases and 2 bases, in that order; junction bases with no gene match: 3. The CDR3 is 15 residues long. The germline CDR1 and CDR2 sequences are MNHEY and SVGAGI. Written as DNA, the CDR3 is TGTGCCAGCAGTTGGACAGGGTTCAACACCGGGGAGCTGTTTTTT. It codes for CASSWTGFNTGELFF.

On this clone itself: The sample has other DNA sequences that encode this CDR3 too. The rearrangement joins TRBV19 to TRBJ1-5; the D gene is possibly TRBD1 (5 bases). Trimming pared 2 bases from V and 1 base from J, leaving 6 bases between. The V gene's germline CDR1 is LNHDA and CDR2 SQIVND (reference sequence). This CDR3 comprises 14 residues. This CDR3 is CASSIRDSNQPQHF. CDR3 DNA sequence: TGTGCCAGTAGTATACGGGACAGCAATCAGCCCCAGCATTTT.

This chain links TRBV30 with TRBJ2-7, with 12 bases identical to TRBD2. Germline V gene data show CDR1 as GTSNPN and CDR2 as SVGIG (reference sequence). The CDR3 is made up of 14 amino acids. Germline trimming cut 5 bases from V and 2 bases from J; bases unmatched to any gene: 4. The CDR3 protein is CAWAGLAGPYEQYF. The CDR3 DNA reads as TGTGCCTGGGCAGGACTAGCGGGACCCTACGAGCAGTACTTC.